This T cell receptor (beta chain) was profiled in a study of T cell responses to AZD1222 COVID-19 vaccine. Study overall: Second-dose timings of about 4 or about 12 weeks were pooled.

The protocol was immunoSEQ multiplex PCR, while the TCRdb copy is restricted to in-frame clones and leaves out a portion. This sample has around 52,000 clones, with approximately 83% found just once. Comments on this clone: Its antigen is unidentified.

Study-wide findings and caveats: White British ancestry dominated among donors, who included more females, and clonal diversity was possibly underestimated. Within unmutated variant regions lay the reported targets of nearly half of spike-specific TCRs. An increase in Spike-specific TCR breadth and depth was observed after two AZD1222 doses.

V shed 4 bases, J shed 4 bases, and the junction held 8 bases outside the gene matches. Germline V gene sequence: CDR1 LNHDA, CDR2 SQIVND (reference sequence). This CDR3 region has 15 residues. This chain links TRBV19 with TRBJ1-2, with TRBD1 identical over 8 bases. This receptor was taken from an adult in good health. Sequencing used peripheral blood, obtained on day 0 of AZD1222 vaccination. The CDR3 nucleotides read TGTGCCAGTAGTACGGCGGGACAGGCGATCTATGGCTACACCTTC. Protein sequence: CASSTAGQAIYGYTF. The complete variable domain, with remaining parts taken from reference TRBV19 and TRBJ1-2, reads DGGITQSPKYLFRKEGQNVTLSCEQNLNHDAMYWYRQDPGQGLRLIYYSQIVNDFQKGDIAEGYSVSREKKESFPLTVTSAQKNPTAFYLCASSTAGQAIYGYTFGSGTRLTVV.